These T cell receptor beta chains were read from a single sample in a study of blood T cell repertoires in COVID-19. The method was immunoSEQ multiplex PCR; TCRdb's version includes in-frame clones alone and lacks a portion of them. The sample records some 80,000 clones, 60% to 80% being singletons. The material sequenced was peripheral blood. Source of these receptors: a human donor in a cohort sampled during active COVID-19. Both conserved end residues are part of each CDR3. D genes are given only for firm matches. Size tells how often a clone was seen (once, few, many) or the class of an expanded clone, and some rows leave it out.

NA,TRBD1,TRBJ2-7,TRBV5-1,TGCGCCAGCAGCGTACGACAGGGCACCCCCTACGAGCAGTACTTC,CASSVRQGTPYEQYF
few,TRBD1,TRBJ2-7,TRBV28,TGTGCCAGCAGTTTCCCAGGGGGTAGTTTATACGAGCAGTACTTC,CASSFPGGSLYEQYF
NA,TRBD1,TRBJ1-1,TRBV7-9,TGTGCCAGCAGCGGCCGTGGGGGACAGACGAACACTGAAGCTTTCTTT,CASSGRGGQTNTEAFF
NA,TRBD2,TRBJ2-3,TRBV18,TGTGCCAGCTCACCACGGGCTAGCGGGGGCGCAGATACGCAGTATTTT,CASSPRASGGADTQYF
few,TRBD1,TRBJ2-7,TRBV5-1,TGCGCCAGCAGCCTCCGGGACAGGGCCCTTCCCTACGAGCAGTACTTC,CASSLRDRALPYEQYF
NA,NA,TRBJ1-2,TRBV4-1,TGCGCCAGCAGCCAAGACGCAGGGAACTATGGCTACACCTTC,CASSQDAGNYGYTF
NA,NA,TRBJ2-5,TRBV30,TGTGCGGGGTTGCACTGGCTAGCCGCCCAAGAGACCCAGTACTTC,CAGLHWLAAQETQYF
NA,NA,TRBJ1-3,TRBV30,TGTGCCTGGAGCCGAGAGATTGGAAACACCATATATTTT,CAWSREIGNTIYF
NA,NA,TRBJ1-2,TRBV7-3,TGTGCCAGCAGACCAGGGGTGCGGGGCTACACCTTC,CASRPGVRGYTF
NA,TRBD1,TRBJ2-7,TRBV5-6,TGTGCCAGCAGCCGGGACAGCTACGAGCAGTACTTC,CASSRDSYEQYF
NA,NA,TRBJ2-7,TRBV7-8,TGTGCCAGCAGCTTAGCGTCGGGTCGCGAGCAGTACTTC,CASSLASGREQYF
NA,NA,TRBJ1-6,TRBV6-5,TGTGCCAGCAGTTACAGGGGCGGTAATTCACCCCTCCACTTT,CASSYRGGNSPLHF
once,NA,TRBJ2-1,TRBV14,TGTGCCAGCAGCCAAGAGGCAGGGGTCAATGAGCAGTTCTTC,CASSQEAGVNEQFF
NA,NA,TRBJ1-1,TRBV7-9,TGTGCCAGCAGCTTAGAGAGGGCAGCGAACACTGAAGCTTTCTTT,CASSLERAANTEAFF
NA,TRBD1,TRBJ1-1,TRBV5-1,TGCGCCAGCAGCCGCGGACAGGGAGGAGCTTTCTTT,CASSRGQGGAFF
NA,TRBD1,TRBJ2-5,TRBV25-1,TGTGCCAGCAGTAAACCGGGACAGGGGAACCACCAAGAGACCCAGTACTTC,CASSKPGQGNHQETQYF
NA,NA,TRBJ1-1,TRBV6-6,TGTGCCAGCAGTGATTACAGGGACACTGAAGCTTTCTTT,CASSDYRDTEAFF
NA,NA,TRBJ2-5,TRBV6-6,TGTGCCAGCAGTTTCCGTACACTACCACCGGCCCAGTACTTC,CASSFRTLPPAQYF
NA,NA,TRBJ1-1,TRBV6-4,TGTGCCAGCAGTCTAAACAGGAACACTGAAGCTTTCTTT,CASSLNRNTEAFF
NA,TRBD1,TRBJ2-6,TRBV15,TGTGCCACCAGGGACAGGGGGCATGGGGCCAACGTCCTGACTTTC,CATRDRGHGANVLTF
few,NA,TRBJ1-1,TRBV4-3,TGCGCCAGCAGCCAAAGCGGTGGGGAAGCTTTCTTT,CASSQSGGEAFF
NA,TRBD1,TRBJ2-7,TRBV5-1,TGCGCCAGCAGCCCGACAGGGACCTCCTACGAGCAGTACTTC,CASSPTGTSYEQYF
few,NA,TRBJ1-5,TRBV12-3/TRBV12-4,TGTGCCAGCAGTCCCGGGATAAATCAGCCCCAGCATTTT,CASSPGINQPQHF
NA,TRBD2,TRBJ2-3,TRBV6-4,TGTGCCAGCAGTAGACTAGCGGGGGGGACCACAGATACGCAGTATTTT,CASSRLAGGTTDTQYF
NA,TRBD1,TRBJ1-5,TRBV18,TGTGCCAGCTCACCTAGGACAGGTAGCGATCAGCCCCAGCATTTT,CASSPRTGSDQPQHF
NA,NA,TRBJ1-3,TRBV30,TGTGCCTGGAGTGCCTCGACAGGACCCGGTGACACCATATATTTT,CAWSASTGPGDTIYF
NA,TRBD2,TRBJ2-3,TRBV11-3,TGTGCCAGCAGCCCAGGCCGGGGACTACCTAGTACAGATACGCAGTATTTT,CASSPGRGLPSTDTQYF
NA,NA,TRBJ1-3,TRBV5-8,TGTGCCAGCATGCCCCGGGGAAACACCATATATTTT,CASMPRGNTIYF
NA,TRBD1,TRBJ1-5,TRBV6-5,TGTGCCAGCAGTCCGACGGGACAGCACAATCAGCCCCAGCATTTT,CASSPTGQHNQPQHF
NA,TRBD2,TRBJ2-7,TRBV10-3,TGTGCCATCAGTGGGGGCGGGGGGCAATCCTACGAGCAGTACTTC,CAISGGGGQSYEQYF
NA,TRBD1,TRBJ2-7,TRBV12-3/TRBV12-4,TGTGCCAGCAGCCTGACAGGGGAATACGAGCAGTACTTC,CASSLTGEYEQYF
few,NA,TRBJ2-2,TRBV2,TGTGCCAGCAGCCTTACAACGAACACCGGGGAGCTGTTTTTT,CASSLTTNTGELFF
NA,TRBD2,TRBJ2-5,TRBV5-6,TGTGCCAGCAGCTGGGGGACTAGGGAGTACTTC,CASSWGTREYF